These 32 T cell receptor beta chains were sequenced from one sample in a study of cytotoxic CD8 clonotypes in ibrutinib-treated CLL. Profiling relied on immunoSEQ multiplex PCR, and the TCRdb table lists in-frame clones only, not all of them. The table has 300,000 or so clones, approximately 67% seen once. Sequencing was performed on PBMCs, taken after 36 months of ibrutinib treatment. These TCRs come from a human donor with chronic lymphocytic leukemia.

The rearrangement joins TRBV7-9 to TRBJ2-1, with 9 bases lining up with TRBD2. CDR1 SEHNR and CDR2 FQNEAQ come from the germline V gene (reference sequence). There are 12 residues in the CDR3. V shed 1 base and J 16 bases; nucleotides not matched to a gene: 5. The CDR3 DNA follows: TGTGCCAGCAGCTTAGAACTAGCGGGTGCATTCTTC. Its translation: CASSLELAGAFF.

This clone was found a few times. The chain is built from TRBV5-1 and TRBJ2-7; D is possibly TRBD2 (6 bases). The CDR3 extends over 14 amino acids. Germline loops: CDR1 SGHRS, CDR2 YFSETQ. The V gene lost 2 bases and the J gene lost 7 bases, with 16 bases spanning the gap. The CDR3 loop is CASSLKAGTREQYF. CDR3 nucleotide sequence: TGCGCCAGCAGCTTAAAGGCGGGGACCAGGGAGCAGTACTTC. The full variable domain, completed using reference TRBV5-1 and TRBJ2-7, is KAGVTQTPRYLIKTRGQQVTLSCSPISGHRSVSWYQQTPGQGLQFLFEYFSETQRNKGNFPGRFSGRQFSNSRSEMNVSTLELGDSALYLCASSLKAGTREQYFGPGTRLTVT.

The genes are TRBV5-1 and TRBJ1-4; unclear D gene. The germline V gene has CDR1 SGHRS and CDR2 YFSETQ. This CDR3 comprises 12 residues. V shed 1 base and J shed 8 bases, with 6 bases lying between them. The CDR3 is CASSLMGEKLFF. The CDR3 DNA reads as TGCGCCAGCAGCTTGATGGGCGAAAAACTGTTTTTT.

This chain uses TRBV15 with TRBJ2-7, with D perhaps TRBD2 (5 bases). The CDR3 covers 15 residues. Germline V gene sequence: CDR1 LNHNV, CDR2 YYDKDF (reference sequence). V was cut by 0 bases and J by 1 base, with 10 bases left in between. The CDR3 DNA is TGTGCCACCAGCAGAGATCTAGGGAGTTCCTACGAGCAGTACTTC. This encodes CATSRDLGSSYEQYF.

The sample holds one count of this clone. CDR3 DNA: TGTGCCAGCTCCCCGGGGGACAGGGTGATAGAGACCCAGTACTTC. It encodes CASSPGDRVIETQYF. The chain combines TRBV11-3 with TRBJ2-5; 9 nucleotides match TRBD1. The CDR3 sequence is 15 residues long. Germline V lookup: CDR1 SGHNT, CDR2 YENEEA. V trimming: 8 bases; J trimming: 4 bases; junction bases outside the gene matches: 11.

This clone was seen once. CDR3 coding DNA: TGTGCCAGCAGTTTAGGGAGCTGGTCGGATACGCAGTATTTT. Encoded protein: CASSLGSWSDTQYF. The V and J genes are TRBV27 and TRBJ2-3; D may be TRBD2 (5 bases). Trimming took 2 bases from V and 6 from J, leaving 12 bases between them. Germline CDR1 reads MNHEY; CDR2 reads SMNVEV (reference sequence). This CDR3 contains 14 residues.

The chain carries TRBV4-2 and TRBJ1-2; tentative D call: TRBD1 (5 bases). CDR1 LGHNA and CDR2 YNFKEQ come from the germline V gene. Trimming removed 0 bases at V and 6 bases at J, with 17 bases between. CDR3 length: 16 amino acids. The CDR3 bases are TGTGCCAGCAGCCAAGACCCAACTCGGGGGGGAGATGGCTACACCTTC. This codes for CASSQDPTRGGDGYTF.

The chain employs TRBV19 and TRBJ2-5; 7 bases agree with TRBD1. V shed 1 base, J shed 7 bases, and the junction held 9 bases outside the gene matches. The CDR3 covers 15 residues. CDR1 LNHDA and CDR2 SQIVND come from the germline V gene (reference sequence). The CDR3 spells CASSIGARGHGTQYF. CDR3 DNA: TGTGCCAGTAGTATAGGGGCGAGGGGGCACGGGACCCAGTACTTC.

The chain recombines TRBV5-6 with TRBJ1-2; D gene ambiguous. V was pared by 1 base and J by 4 bases, with 5 bases between. From germline, CDR1 is SGHDT and CDR2 YYEEEE. The CDR3 is made up of 12 amino acids. CDR3 in amino acids: CASSLYIYGYTF. The CDR3 nucleotides read TGTGCCAGCAGCTTGTACATCTATGGCTACACCTTC. Combining the CDR3 with reference TRBV5-6 and TRBJ1-2 gives the whole variable domain DAGVTQSPTHLIKTRGQQVTLRCSPKSGHDTVSWYQQALGQGPQFIFQYYEEEERQRGNFPDRFSGHQFPNYSSELNVNALLLGDSALYLCASSLYIYGYTFGSGTRLTVV.

This clone showed up just once. The chain uses TRBV11-2 and TRBJ2-5; the D gene is possibly TRBD1 (6 bases). Germline V gene sequence: CDR1 SGHAT, CDR2 FQNNGV. This CDR3 spans 16 amino acids. Deletions cut 1 base from V and 0 bases from J, with 12 bases between. CDR3 region: CASSLVRTVHQETQYF. The CDR3 nucleotides read TGTGCCAGCAGCTTAGTTCGGACAGTCCACCAAGAGACCCAGTACTTC.

The chain uses TRBV29-1 and TRBJ2-7; TRBD2 matches 14 bases. Germline-derived CDR1 and CDR2 are SQVTM and ANQGSEA. The CDR3 runs 14 residues. V dropped 7 bases and J dropped 5; count of bases not matched to a gene: 7. CDR3 bases: TGCAGCGCATGGGGGACTAGCGGGGGTAACGAGCAGTACTTC. Translation gives CSAWGTSGGNEQYF.

This clone has a single count. The V gene is TRBV7-3, the J gene TRBJ2-6; D possibly corresponds to TRBD2 (5 bases). The CDR3 sequence is 16 residues long. Germline lookup yields CDR1 SGHTA and CDR2 FQGTGA. V lost 0 bases to trimming and J lost 1 base, with 7 bases between them. DNA of the CDR3: TGTGCCAGCAGCTTAACGGGGAGATCTGGGGCCAACGTCCTGACTTTC. Its protein product is CASSLTGRSGANVLTF.

This chain links TRBV10-3 with TRBJ2-7, with D possibly matching TRBD2 (6 bases). Germline values: CDR1 ENHRY, CDR2 SYGVKD. CDR3 length equals 13 residues. V was trimmed by 4 bases and J by 2 bases, leaving 9 bases between them. The CDR3 nucleotides read TGTGCCATCAGTGTGTCGGGGGCCTACGAGCAGTACTTC. This gives the protein CAISVSGAYEQYF.

The V and J genes are TRBV13 and TRBJ2-7; 8 positions match TRBD1. This CDR3 contains 14 residues. Trimming cost V 5 bases and J 6 bases; bases outside gene matches: 9. Germline assignment: CDR1 PRHDT and CDR2 FYEKMQ (reference sequence). The CDR3 reads CASSPRGRTGEQYF. The CDR3 nucleotides are TGTGCCAGCAGCCCCAGGGGGCGGACAGGCGAGCAGTACTTC.

This clone was seen a handful of times. The rearrangement uses TRBV7-2 and TRBJ2-1; 8 bases map to TRBD2. Germline CDR1 SGHTA, CDR2 FQGNSA. V was pared by 1 base and J by 10 bases, with 9 bases of the junction left unmatched. This CDR3 spans 15 amino acids. This chain's CDR3 is CASSLDSGERREQFF. As DNA, the CDR3 is TGTGCCAGCAGCTTAGATAGCGGGGAGCGCAGGGAGCAGTTCTTC.

V and J are TRBV29-1 and TRBJ2-1, with a tentative D call TRBD2 (5 bases). The germline V gene encodes CDR1 SQVTM and CDR2 ANQGSEA. This CDR3 has 14 amino acids. V dropped 5 bases and J dropped 5 bases, with 16 bases sitting between them. The CDR3 sequence: CSVCRRLANNEQFF. DNA for the CDR3: TGCAGCGTTTGCCGGAGGTTGGCAAACAATGAGCAGTTCTTC.

The rearrangement joins TRBV27 to TRBJ1-5; tentative D call: TRBD1 (5 bases). This CDR3 spans 14 amino acids. V was shortened by 6 bases and J by 5 bases, with 14 bases between the two germline ends. Looked up from germline, CDR1 is MNHEY and CDR2 is SMNVEV (reference sequence). The CDR3: CASSRSGSDQPQHF. The CDR3 region has the DNA TGTGCCAGCAGCCGTTCAGGGTCGGATCAGCCCCAGCATTTT.

This chain joins TRBV2 and TRBJ2-5; 14 nucleotides align to TRBD2. V gave up 6 bases and J gave up 3 bases; unmatched junction bases: 12. Per the germline V gene, CDR1 is SNHLY and CDR2 is FYNNEI. The CDR3 length is 18 residues. CDR3 in DNA: TGTGCCAGCAGGTTCGGGACTAGCGGGAGTGTGGGCGAAGAGACCCAGTACTTC. Its translation: CASRFGTSGSVGEETQYF.

V and J are TRBV9 and TRBJ2-5, with 9 bases that match TRBD1. The germline gives CDR1 SGDLS, CDR2 YYNGEE. CDR3 length equals 15 residues. After removal of 4 bases from V and 1 base from J, the junction contained 5 bases not matched to a gene. Written as DNA, the CDR3 is TGTGCCAGCAGCCCCTGGGACAGGGCCCAAGAGACCCAGTACTTC. Protein: CASSPWDRAQETQYF. The whole variable domain, filled in from reference TRBV9 and TRBJ2-5, reads DSGVTQTPKHLITATGQRVTLRCSPRSGDLSVYWYQQSLDQGLQFLIQYYNGEERAKGNILERFSAQQFPDLHSELNLSSLELGDSALYFCASSPWDRAQETQYFGPGTRLLVL.

The chain combines TRBV5-1 with TRBJ2-5; 8 nucleotides align to TRBD2. V lost 4 bases to trimming and J lost 5 bases; unmatched junction nucleotides: 13. In germline, CDR1 is SGHRS, CDR2 YFSETQ. The CDR3 sequence is 16 residues long. DNA of the CDR3: TGCGCCAGCAGCCCCTGGTCCGGAGCGGGGGTGGAGACCCAGTACTTC. Translating it yields CASSPWSGAGVETQYF.

The chain recombines TRBV6-5 with TRBJ1-2; 7 bases match TRBD1. Germline assignment: CDR1 MNHEY and CDR2 SVGAGI. Unmatched junction bases numbered 6, after V lost 7 bases and J lost 4 bases. The length of the CDR3 is 13 residues. The DNA for the CDR3 is TGTGCCAGCACTACCGGGACAGCCTATGGCTACACCTTC. Translating it yields CASTTGTAYGYTF.

The rearrangement links TRBV19 to TRBJ1-2, with 8 positions matching TRBD1. Germline CDR1 is LNHDA and CDR2 is SQIVND (reference sequence). This CDR3 has 15 amino acids. Germline trimming cut 9 bases from V and 4 bases from J; bases unmatched to any gene: 13. CDR3 in amino acids: CASLTGGSWGYGYTF. In DNA form, the CDR3 reads TGTGCCAGCCTAACAGGGGGAAGTTGGGGCTATGGCTACACCTTC.

The chain uses TRBV15 and TRBJ2-5; D call uncertain. Trimming removed 0 bases at V and 1 base at J, with 6 bases between. The V gene's germline CDR1 is LNHNV and CDR2 YYDKDF (reference sequence). This CDR3 comprises 14 residues. The CDR3 region is CATSRDAFQETQYF. The CDR3, as DNA: TGTGCCACCAGCAGAGATGCGTTCCAAGAGACCCAGTACTTC.

The V call is TRBV19, the J call TRBJ1-1; D not certain. Germline lookup yields CDR1 LNHDA and CDR2 SQIVND (reference sequence). V was cut by 3 bases and J by 5 bases, with 19 bases left in between. This CDR3 comprises 16 residues. The CDR3 sequence: CASSIRSGLWTTEAFF. The DNA for the CDR3 is TGTGCCAGTAGTATTCGAAGCGGACTGTGGACGACTGAAGCTTTCTTT.

The chain's CDR3 is CASSPDTGELFF. Here the CDR3 DNA reads TGTGCCAGCAGCCCTGACACCGGGGAGCTGTTTTTT. The chain combines TRBV28 with TRBJ2-2; unclear D gene. V was cut by 6 bases and J by 3 bases, with 5 bases left in between. CDR3 length: 12 residues. Germline lookup yields CDR1 MDHEN and CDR2 SYDVKM.

This chain connects TRBV29-1 to TRBJ1-2; 9 bases align to TRBD1. Germline V gene data show CDR1 as SQVTM and CDR2 as ANQGSEA. This CDR3 is built from 14 residues. V was pared by 4 bases and J by 7 bases, with 10 bases of the junction left unmatched. The CDR3 protein is CSVAGTGRDLGYTF. The DNA for the CDR3 is TGCAGCGTTGCCGGGACAGGGAGGGATCTTGGCTACACCTTC.

This clone was seen more than once but under ten times. The chain combines TRBV28 with TRBJ2-7; D might be TRBD1 (6 bases). With 3 bases removed from V and 4 bases from J, the gap between germline ends came to 13 bases. This CDR3 is 14 amino acids long. In germline, CDR1 is MDHEN, CDR2 SYDVKM. The CDR3 DNA sequence: TGTGCCAGCAGTTTTGGGGGCTTGGTATACGAGCAGTACTTC. Amino acid sequence: CASSFGGLVYEQYF.

Comments on this clone: A junction end diverges from the germline sequence, so it may reflect a read error. This chain joins TRBV18 and TRBJ2-3; D is ambiguous. This CDR3 is 13 amino acids long. The germline V gene has CDR1 KGHSH and CDR2 LQKENI. The CDR3 region is CASSPLPLPTEYF. Here the CDR3 DNA reads TGTGCCAGCTCACCCCTTCCCCTTCCTACGGAGTATTTT.

The chain recombines TRBV4-1 with TRBJ1-1; D is unclear. Germline CDR1 MGHRA, CDR2 YSYEKL. The CDR3 spans 13 residues. Trimming shortened V by 0 bases and J by 6 bases, and 8 bases separated the two germline ends. This CDR3 reads CASSQESWAEAFF. The CDR3 region has the DNA TGCGCCAGCAGCCAAGAAAGCTGGGCTGAAGCTTTCTTT.

The chain uses TRBV28 and TRBJ2-7; 11 positions match TRBD2. Germline values: CDR1 MDHEN, CDR2 SYDVKM. V lost 3 bases to trimming and J lost 3 bases; unmatched junction nucleotides: 4. The CDR3 covers 15 residues. The CDR3 is CASSFSGRALYEQYF. CDR3 sequence (DNA): TGTGCCAGCAGTTTTAGCGGGAGGGCCCTCTACGAGCAGTACTTC.

This clone was counted a single time. The rearrangement links TRBV25-1 to TRBJ1-1; D gene uncertain. CDR1 and CDR2 from the germline V gene are MGHDK and SYGVNS. The CDR3 spans 15 residues. V was cut by 7 bases and J by 0 bases, with 15 bases left in between. CDR3 sequence: CASKPPTIVNTEAFF. The CDR3 nucleotides read TGTGCCAGCAAGCCGCCGACAATCGTGAACACTGAAGCTTTCTTT. Drawing the rest from reference TRBV25-1 and TRBJ1-1, the complete variable domain is EADIYQTPRYLVIGTGKKITLECSQTMGHDKMYWYQQDPGMELHLIHYSYGVNSTEKGDLSSESTVSRIRTEHFPLTLESARPSHTSQYLCASKPPTIVNTEAFFGQGTRLTVV.

The gene calls are TRBV15 and TRBJ2-7, with TRBD1 matching over 11 bases. Germline lookup yields CDR1 LNHNV and CDR2 YYDKDF (reference sequence). The CDR3 loop spans 14 amino acids. Trimming took 6 bases from V and 0 from J; bases not matched to a gene: 1. CDR3 sequence (DNA): TGTGCCACCAGTGGACAGGGGGCCTCCTACGAGCAGTACTTC. It translates to CATSGQGASYEQYF.